Sequencing of this T cell receptor beta chain was carried out in a study of blood T cells in healthy people across ages. Trimming left V 8 bases short and J 3 bases short, with 14 bases between. The CDR3 sequence is 13 residues long. Per germline, CDR1 SGDLS and CDR2 YYNGEE. Combining a sample-barcoded 5' primer with a J-beta primer mix, a second PCR ran for roughly 7 to 11 cycles. TCRdb reprocessed the 5' RACE reads via MiXCR and lists one record per CDR3 protein. Of some 320,000 distinct CDR3 sequences in the sample, less than 30% are singletons; the top ten hold roughly 30%. The receptor was derived from an older woman in good health. The sequenced sample was blood. The chain joins TRBV9 to TRBJ1-2; D is possibly TRBD1 (5 bases). The CDR3 region is CASGAGKDYGYTF. CDR3 in DNA: TGTGCCAGTGGGGCGGGGAAAGACTATGGCTACACCTTC.